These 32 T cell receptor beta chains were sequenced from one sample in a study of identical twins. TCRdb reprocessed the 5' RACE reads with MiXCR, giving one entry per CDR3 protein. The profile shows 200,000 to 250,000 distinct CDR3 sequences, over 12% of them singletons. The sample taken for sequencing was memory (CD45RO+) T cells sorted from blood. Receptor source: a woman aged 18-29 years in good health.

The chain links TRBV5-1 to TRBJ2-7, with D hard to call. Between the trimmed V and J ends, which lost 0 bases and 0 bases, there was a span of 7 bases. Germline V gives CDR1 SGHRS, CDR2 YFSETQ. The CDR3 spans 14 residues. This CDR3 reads CASSLASSSYEQYF. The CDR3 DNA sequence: TGCGCCAGCAGCTTGGCTTCTAGCTCCTACGAGCAGTACTTC.

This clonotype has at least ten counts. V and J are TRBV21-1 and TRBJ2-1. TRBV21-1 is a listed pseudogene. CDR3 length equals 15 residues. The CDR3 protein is CASSKTSLTYNEQFF. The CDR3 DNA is TGTGCCAGCAGCAAAACCAGCCTGACCTACAATGAGCAGTTCTTC.

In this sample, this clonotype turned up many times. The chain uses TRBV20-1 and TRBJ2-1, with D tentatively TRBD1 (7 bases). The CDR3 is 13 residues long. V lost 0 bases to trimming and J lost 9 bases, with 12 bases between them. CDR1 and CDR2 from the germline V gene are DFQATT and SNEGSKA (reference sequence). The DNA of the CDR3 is TGCAGTGCTAGAGAAGCAGGGGGGCGTGAGCAGTTCTTC. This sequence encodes CSAREAGGREQFF.

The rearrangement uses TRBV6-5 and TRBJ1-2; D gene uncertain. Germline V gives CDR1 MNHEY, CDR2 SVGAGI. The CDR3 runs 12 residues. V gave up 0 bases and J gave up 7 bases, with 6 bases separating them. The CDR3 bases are TGTGCCAGCAGTTACTCTGGAGGTGGCTACACCTTC. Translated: CASSYSGGGYTF.

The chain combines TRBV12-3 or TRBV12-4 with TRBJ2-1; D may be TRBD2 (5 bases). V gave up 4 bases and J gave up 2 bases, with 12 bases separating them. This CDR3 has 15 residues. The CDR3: CASSSTRKAYNEQFF. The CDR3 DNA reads TGTGCCAGCAGTTCCACTAGAAAAGCCTACAATGAGCAGTTCTTC.

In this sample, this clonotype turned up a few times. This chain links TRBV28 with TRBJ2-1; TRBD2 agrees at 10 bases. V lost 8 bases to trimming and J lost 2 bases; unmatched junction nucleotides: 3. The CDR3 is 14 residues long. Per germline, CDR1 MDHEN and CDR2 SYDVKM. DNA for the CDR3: TGTGCCAGCGGGGGGACTAGCGCCTACAATGAGCAGTTCTTC. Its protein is CASGGTSAYNEQFF.

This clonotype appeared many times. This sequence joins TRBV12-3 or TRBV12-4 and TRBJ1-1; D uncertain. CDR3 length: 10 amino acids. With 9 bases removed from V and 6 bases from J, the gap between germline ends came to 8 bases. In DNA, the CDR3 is TGTGCCAGTAAAAGGGCTGAAGCTTTCTTT. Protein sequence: CASKRAEAFF.

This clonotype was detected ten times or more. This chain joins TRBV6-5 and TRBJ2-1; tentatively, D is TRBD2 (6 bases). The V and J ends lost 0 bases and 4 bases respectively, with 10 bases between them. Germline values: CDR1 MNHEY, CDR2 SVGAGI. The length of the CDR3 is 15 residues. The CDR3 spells CASSYSGGSYNEQFF. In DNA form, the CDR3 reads TGTGCCAGCAGTTACTCCGGGGGATCGTACAATGAGCAGTTCTTC.

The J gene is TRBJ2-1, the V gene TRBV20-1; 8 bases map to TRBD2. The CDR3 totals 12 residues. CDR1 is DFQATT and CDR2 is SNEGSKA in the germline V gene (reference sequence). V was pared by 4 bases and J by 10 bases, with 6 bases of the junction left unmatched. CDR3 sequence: CSAIPGRDEQFF. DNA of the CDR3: TGCAGTGCTATCCCCGGGAGGGACGAGCAGTTCTTC.

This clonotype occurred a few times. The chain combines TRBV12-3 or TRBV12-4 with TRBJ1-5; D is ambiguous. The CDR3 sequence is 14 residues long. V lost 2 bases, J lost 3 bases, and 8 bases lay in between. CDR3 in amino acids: CASSLNGPNQPQHF. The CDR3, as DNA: TGTGCCAGCAGTTTAAACGGCCCCAATCAGCCCCAGCATTTT.

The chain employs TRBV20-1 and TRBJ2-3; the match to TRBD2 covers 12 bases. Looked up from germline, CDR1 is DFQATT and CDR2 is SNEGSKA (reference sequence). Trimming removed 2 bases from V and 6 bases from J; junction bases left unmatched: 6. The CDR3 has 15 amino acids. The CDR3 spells CSARPRTSGTDTQYF. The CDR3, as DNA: TGCAGTGCTAGACCCCGGACTAGCGGGACGGATACGCAGTATTTT.

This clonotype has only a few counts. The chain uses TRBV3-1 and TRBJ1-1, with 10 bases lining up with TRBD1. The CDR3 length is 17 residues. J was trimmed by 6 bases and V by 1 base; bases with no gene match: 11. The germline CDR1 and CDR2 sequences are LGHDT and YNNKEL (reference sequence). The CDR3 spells CASSQVSGQGKTPEAFF. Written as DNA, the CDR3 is TGTGCCAGCAGCCAAGTTTCGGGACAGGGGAAAACCCCTGAAGCTTTCTTT.

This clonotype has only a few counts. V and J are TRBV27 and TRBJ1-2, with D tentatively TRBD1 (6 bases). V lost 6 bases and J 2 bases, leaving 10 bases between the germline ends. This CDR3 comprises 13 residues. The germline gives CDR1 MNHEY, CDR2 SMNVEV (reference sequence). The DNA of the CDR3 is TGTGCCAGCAGATCAACAGGGAACTATGGCTACACCTTC. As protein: CASRSTGNYGYTF.

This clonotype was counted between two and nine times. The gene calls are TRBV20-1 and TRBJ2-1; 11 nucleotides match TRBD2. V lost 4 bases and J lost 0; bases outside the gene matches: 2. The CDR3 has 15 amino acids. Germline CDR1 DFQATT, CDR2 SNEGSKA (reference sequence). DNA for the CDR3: TGCAGTGCTAAGGGACTAGCGGACTCCTACAATGAGCAGTTCTTC. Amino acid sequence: CSAKGLADSYNEQFF.

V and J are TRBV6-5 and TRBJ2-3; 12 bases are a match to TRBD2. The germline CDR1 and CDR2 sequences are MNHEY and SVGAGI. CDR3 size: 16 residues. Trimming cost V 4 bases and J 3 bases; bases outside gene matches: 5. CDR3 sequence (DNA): TGTGCCAGCAGTTCATCGACTAGCGGGAGAACAGATACGCAGTATTTT. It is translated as CASSSSTSGRTDTQYF.

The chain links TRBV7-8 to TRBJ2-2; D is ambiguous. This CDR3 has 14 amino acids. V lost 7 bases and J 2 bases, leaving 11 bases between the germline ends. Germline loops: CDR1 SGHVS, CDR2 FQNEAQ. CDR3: CASTRTPNTGELFF. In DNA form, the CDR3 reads TGTGCCAGCACTAGAACTCCCAACACCGGGGAGCTGTTTTTT. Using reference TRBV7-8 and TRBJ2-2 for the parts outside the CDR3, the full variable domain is GAGVSQSPRYKVAKRGQDVALRCDPISGHVSLFWYQQALGQGPEFLTYFQNEAQLDKSGLPSDRFFAERPEGSVSTLKIQRTQQEDSAVYLCASTRTPNTGELFFGEGSRLTVL.

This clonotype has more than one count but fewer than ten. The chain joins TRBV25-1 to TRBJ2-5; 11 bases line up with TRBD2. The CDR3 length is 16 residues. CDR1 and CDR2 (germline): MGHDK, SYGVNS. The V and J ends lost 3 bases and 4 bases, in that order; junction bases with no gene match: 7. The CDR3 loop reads CASSDSALAGGETQYF. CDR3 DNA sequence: TGTGCCAGCAGTGATTCGGCGCTAGCGGGGGGAGAGACCCAGTACTTC. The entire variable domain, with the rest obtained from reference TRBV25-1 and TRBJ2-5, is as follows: EADIYQTPRYLVIGTGKKITLECSQTMGHDKMYWYQQDPGMELHLIHYSYGVNSTEKGDLSSESTVSRIRTEHFPLTLESARPSHTSQYLCASSDSALAGGETQYFGPGTRLLVL.

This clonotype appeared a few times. CDR3 region: CASSHFQRGGASPLHF. CDR3 bases: TGTGCCAGCAGCCACTTCCAACGCGGGGGCGCTTCACCCCTCCACTTT. The chain has TRBV28 and TRBJ1-6; possibly TRBD1 for D (6 bases). Germline V gives CDR1 MDHEN, CDR2 SYDVKM. This CDR3 has 16 amino acids. Trimming shortened V by 6 bases and J by 9 bases, and 21 bases separated the two germline ends.

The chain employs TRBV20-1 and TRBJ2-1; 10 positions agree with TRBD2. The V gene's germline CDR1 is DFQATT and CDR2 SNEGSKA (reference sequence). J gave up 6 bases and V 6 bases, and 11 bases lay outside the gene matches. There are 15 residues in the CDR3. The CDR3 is CSAIPTSGRANEQFF. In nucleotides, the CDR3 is TGCAGTGCCATCCCGACGAGCGGGAGGGCCAATGAGCAGTTCTTC.

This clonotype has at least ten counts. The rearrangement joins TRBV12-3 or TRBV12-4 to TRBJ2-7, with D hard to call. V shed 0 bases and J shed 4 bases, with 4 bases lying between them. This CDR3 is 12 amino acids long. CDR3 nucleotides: TGTGCCAGCAGTTTAGCGCCATACGAGCAGTACTTC. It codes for CASSLAPYEQYF.

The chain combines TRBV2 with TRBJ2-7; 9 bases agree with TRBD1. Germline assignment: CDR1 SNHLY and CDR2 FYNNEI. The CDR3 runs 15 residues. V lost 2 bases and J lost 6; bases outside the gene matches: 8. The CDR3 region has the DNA TGTGCCAGCAGTGAACAAGGGACAGGGACGTCCGAGCAGTACTTC. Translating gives CASSEQGTGTSEQYF. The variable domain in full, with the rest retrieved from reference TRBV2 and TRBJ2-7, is EPEVTQTPSHQVTQMGQEVILRCVPISNHLYFYWYRQILGQKVEFLVSFYNNEISEKSEIFDDQFSVERPDGSNFTLKIRSTKLEDSAMYFCASSEQGTGTSEQYFGPGTRLTVT.

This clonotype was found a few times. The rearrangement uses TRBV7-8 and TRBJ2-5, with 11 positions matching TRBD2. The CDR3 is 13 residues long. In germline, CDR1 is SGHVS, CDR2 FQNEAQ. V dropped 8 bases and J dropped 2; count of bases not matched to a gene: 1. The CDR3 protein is CASRLAGQETQYF. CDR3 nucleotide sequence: TGTGCCAGCCGACTAGCGGGGCAAGAGACCCAGTACTTC.

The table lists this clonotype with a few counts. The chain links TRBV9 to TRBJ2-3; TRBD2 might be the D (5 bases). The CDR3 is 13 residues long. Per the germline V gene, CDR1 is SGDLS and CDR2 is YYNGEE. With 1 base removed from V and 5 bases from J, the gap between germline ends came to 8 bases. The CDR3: CASSVREGDTQYF. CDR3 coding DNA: TGTGCCAGCAGCGTACGCGAGGGAGATACGCAGTATTTT.

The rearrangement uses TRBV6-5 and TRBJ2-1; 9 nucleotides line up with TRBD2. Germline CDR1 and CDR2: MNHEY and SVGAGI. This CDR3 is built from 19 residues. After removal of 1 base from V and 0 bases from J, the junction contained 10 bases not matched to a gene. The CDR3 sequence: CASSYLPWTSDSSYNEQFF. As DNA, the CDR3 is TGTGCCAGCAGTTACTTACCCTGGACTAGCGACAGCTCCTACAATGAGCAGTTCTTC.

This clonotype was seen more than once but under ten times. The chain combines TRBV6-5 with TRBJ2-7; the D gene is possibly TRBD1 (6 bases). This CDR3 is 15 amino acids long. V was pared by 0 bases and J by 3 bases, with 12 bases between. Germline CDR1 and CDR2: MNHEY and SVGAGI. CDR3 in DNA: TGTGCCAGCAGTTACTCGGGACACGGAAGCTACGAGCAGTACTTC. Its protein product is CASSYSGHGSYEQYF.

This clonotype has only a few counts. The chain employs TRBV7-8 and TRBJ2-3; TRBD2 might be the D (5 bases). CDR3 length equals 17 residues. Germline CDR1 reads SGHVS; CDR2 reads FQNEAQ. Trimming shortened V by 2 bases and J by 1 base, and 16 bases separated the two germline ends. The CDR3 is CASSLSLRDRRTDTQYF. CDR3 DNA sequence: TGTGCCAGCAGCTTATCCCTCCGGGATCGGCGCACAGATACGCAGTATTTT.

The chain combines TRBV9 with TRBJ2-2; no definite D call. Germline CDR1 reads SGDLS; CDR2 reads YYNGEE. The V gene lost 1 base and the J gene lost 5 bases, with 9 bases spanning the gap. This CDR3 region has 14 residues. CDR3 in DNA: TGTGCCAGCAGCGTAATCCCCGCGACCGGGGAGCTGTTTTTT. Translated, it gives CASSVIPATGELFF.

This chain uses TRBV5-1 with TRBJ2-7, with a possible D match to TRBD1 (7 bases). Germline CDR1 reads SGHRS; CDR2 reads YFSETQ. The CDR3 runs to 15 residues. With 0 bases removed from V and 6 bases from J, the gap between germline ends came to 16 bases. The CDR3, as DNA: TGCGCCAGCAGCTTGGCGGGGGACAGACGACTCGAGCAGTACTTC. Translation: CASSLAGDRRLEQYF.

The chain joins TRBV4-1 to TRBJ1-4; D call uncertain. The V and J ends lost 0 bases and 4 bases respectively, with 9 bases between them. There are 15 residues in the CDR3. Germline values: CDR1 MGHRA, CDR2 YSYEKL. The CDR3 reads CASSQEHRNNEKLFF. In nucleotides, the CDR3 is TGCGCCAGCAGCCAAGAACACCGGAATAATGAAAAACTGTTTTTT.

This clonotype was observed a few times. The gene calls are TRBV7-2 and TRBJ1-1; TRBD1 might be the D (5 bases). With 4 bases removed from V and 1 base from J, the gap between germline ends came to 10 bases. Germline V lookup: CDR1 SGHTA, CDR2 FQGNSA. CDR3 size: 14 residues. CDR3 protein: CASSWGMANTEAFF. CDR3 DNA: TGTGCCAGCAGCTGGGGGATGGCGAACACTGAAGCTTTCTTT.

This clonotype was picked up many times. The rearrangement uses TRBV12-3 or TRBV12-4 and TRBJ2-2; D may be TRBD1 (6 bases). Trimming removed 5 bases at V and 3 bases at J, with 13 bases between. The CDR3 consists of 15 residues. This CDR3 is CASSRQVLDTGELFF. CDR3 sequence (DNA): TGTGCCAGCAGTCGACAGGTCTTGGACACCGGGGAGCTGTTTTTT.

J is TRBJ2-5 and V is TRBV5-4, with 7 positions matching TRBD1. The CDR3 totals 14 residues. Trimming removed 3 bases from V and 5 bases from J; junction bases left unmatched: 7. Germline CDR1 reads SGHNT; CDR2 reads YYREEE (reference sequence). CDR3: CASSSRTGSETQYF. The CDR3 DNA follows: TGTGCCAGCAGCTCACGGACAGGATCTGAGACCCAGTACTTC.